This TCR beta chain was recovered during a study of somatic mutations in cytotoxic T cells in rheumatoid arthritis. Background on the study: Flow-sorting brought some V beta antibody-stained T-cell populations to nearly 100% purity, V beta1+ cells sequenced for TCRB among them. Findings and caveats of the study: CD8+ clonality rose with age in rheumatoid arthritis patients, unlike in healthy controls. Relative to age-matched healthy controls, rheumatoid arthritis patients did not differ significantly in CD8+ T-cell clonality.

Comment on this clone: What it recognizes is unknown.

Profiled with immunoSEQ multiplex PCR; TCRdb holds only in-frame clones, not every one. The data contain roughly 9,700 clones, around 85% of them singletons. The source material was CD8+ T cells sorted from blood. This TCR derives from a woman aged 45-65 years in good health.

The CDR3 DNA reads TGTGCCAGCAGCCCTGGACAGGGTGGGGCTTTCTTT. Amino acids: CASSPGQGGAFF. The chain couples TRBV13 to TRBJ1-1; TRBD1 matches at 8 bases. The CDR3 has 12 amino acids. CDR1 and CDR2 (germline): PRHDT, FYEKMQ (reference sequence). Trimming at V came to 5 bases and at J to 11 bases, leaving 7 bases not matched to a gene.